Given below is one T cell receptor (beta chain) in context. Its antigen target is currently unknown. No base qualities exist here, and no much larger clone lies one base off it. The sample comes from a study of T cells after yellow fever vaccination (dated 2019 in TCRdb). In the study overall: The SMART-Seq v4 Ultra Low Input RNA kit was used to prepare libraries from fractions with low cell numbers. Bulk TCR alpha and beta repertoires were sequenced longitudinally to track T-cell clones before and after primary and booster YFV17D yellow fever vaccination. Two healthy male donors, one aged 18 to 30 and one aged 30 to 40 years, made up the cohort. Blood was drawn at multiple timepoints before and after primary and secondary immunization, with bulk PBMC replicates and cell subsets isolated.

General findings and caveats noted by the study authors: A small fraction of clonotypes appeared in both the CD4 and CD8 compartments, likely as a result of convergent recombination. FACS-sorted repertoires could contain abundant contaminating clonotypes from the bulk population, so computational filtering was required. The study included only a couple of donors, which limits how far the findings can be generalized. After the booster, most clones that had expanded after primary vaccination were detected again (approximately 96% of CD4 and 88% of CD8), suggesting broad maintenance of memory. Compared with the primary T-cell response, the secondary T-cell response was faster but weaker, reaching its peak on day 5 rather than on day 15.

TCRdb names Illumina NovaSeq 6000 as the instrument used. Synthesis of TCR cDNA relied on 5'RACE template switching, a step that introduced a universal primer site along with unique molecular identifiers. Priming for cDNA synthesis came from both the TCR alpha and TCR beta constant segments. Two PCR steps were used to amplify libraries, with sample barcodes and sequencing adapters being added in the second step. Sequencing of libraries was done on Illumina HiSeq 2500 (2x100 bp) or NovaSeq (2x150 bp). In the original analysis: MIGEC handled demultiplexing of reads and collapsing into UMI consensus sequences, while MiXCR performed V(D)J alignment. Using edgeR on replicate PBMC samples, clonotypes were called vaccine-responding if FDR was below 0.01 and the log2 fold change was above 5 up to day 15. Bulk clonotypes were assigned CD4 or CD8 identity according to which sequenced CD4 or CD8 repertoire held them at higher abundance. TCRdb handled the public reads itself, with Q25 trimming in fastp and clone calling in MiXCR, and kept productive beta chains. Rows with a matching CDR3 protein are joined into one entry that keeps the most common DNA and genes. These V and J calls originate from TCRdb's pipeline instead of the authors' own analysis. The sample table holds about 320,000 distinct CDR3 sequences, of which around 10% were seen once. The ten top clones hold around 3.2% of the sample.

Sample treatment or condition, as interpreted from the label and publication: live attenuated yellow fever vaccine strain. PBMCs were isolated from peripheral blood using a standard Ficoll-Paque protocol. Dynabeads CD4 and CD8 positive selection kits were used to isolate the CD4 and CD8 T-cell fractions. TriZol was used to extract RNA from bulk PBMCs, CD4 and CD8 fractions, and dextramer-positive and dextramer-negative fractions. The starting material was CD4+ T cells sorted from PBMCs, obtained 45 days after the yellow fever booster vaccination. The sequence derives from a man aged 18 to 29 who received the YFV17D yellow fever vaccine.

The nucleotide sequence is TGTGCCACGGAGCGCGGACGGTCGAACACTGAAGCTTTCTTT. Its product reads: CATERGRSNTEAFF. The chain was built from TRBV6-5 and TRBJ1-1; a confident D gene designation cannot be given. From the cysteine up to the phenylalanine, the CDR3 has a length of 14 residues. The retained sequence is limited to the CDR3, 42 bases, with the frame set at the first base. CDR1 and CDR2 (MNHEY, SVGAGI) derive from the germline V gene. At the junction V is shortened by 10 bases and J by 1 base, with 16 bases in between.